Presented here are 14 T cell receptor beta chains from one specimen sequenced in a study of control samples from healthy donors and cancer patients. TCRdb's copy holds only in-frame clones and misses some; the assay was immunoSEQ multiplex PCR. The ten most abundant clones cover around 2% of a sample with about 210,000 clones. The sequenced sample consisted of blood. The receptors derive from a woman aged 30 to 39 in good health.

V usage is TRBV11-2 and J usage is TRBJ2-2; D is ambiguous. CDR1 is SGHAT and CDR2 is FQNNGV in the germline V gene. Trimming took 1 base from V and 5 from J, leaving 5 bases between them. This CDR3 is built from 13 residues. The CDR3, as DNA: TGTGCCAGCAGCTTAGTTGGGACCGGGGAGCTGTTTTTT. This codes for CASSLVGTGELFF.

The chain joins TRBV5-6 to TRBJ1-5; unclear D gene. The ends were cut back, 0 bases at V and 7 bases at J, with 11 bases in the middle. Germline V gene lookup returns CDR1 SGHDT and CDR2 YYEEEE. The CDR3 loop spans 14 amino acids. CDR3 sequence: CASSLGPNGQPQHF. CDR3 bases: TGTGCCAGCAGCTTGGGGCCCAACGGGCAGCCCCAGCATTTT.

V is TRBV6-5 and J is TRBJ2-3, with a tentative D call TRBD2 (6 bases). The CDR3 is 15 residues long. The germline gives CDR1 MNHEY, CDR2 SVGAGI. V was cut by 5 bases and J by 1 base, with 13 bases left in between. CDR3 residues: CASSLLPGGTDTQYF. For the CDR3, the DNA is TGTGCCAGCAGTCTATTACCGGGGGGCACAGATACGCAGTATTTT.

The V and J genes are TRBV9 and TRBJ2-3; 7 positions match TRBD2. V lost 0 bases to trimming and J lost 3 bases; unmatched junction nucleotides: 7. Germline loops: CDR1 SGDLS, CDR2 YYNGEE. The CDR3 sequence is 16 residues long. For the CDR3, the DNA is TGTGCCAGCAGCGTAGATTGGGGGGGACGGACAGATACGCAGTATTTT. It specifies CASSVDWGGRTDTQYF.

V is TRBV11-2 and J is TRBJ2-5, with TRBD2 matching 7 bases. Trimming took 4 bases from V and 1 from J; bases not matched to a gene: 3. This CDR3 has 14 amino acids. Germline V gene data show CDR1 as SGHAT and CDR2 as FQNNGV. The CDR3 region is CASSSSGIQETQYF. CDR3 DNA sequence: TGTGCCAGCAGCTCGAGCGGGATCCAAGAGACCCAGTACTTC. Variable domain in full (rest from reference TRBV11-2 and TRBJ2-5): EAGVAQSPRYKIIEKRQSVAFWCNPISGHATLYWYQQILGQGPKLLIQFQNNGVVDDSQLPKDRFSAERLKGVDSTLKIQPAKLEDSAVYLCASSSSGIQETQYFGPGTRLLVL.

CDR3 sequence: CASSPPLGSYEQYF. The DNA for the CDR3 is TGTGCCAGCAGTCCCCCCCTCGGCTCCTACGAGCAGTACTTC. V gene TRBV28 combines with J gene TRBJ2-7; no clear D gene. V was trimmed by 5 bases and J by 0 bases, leaving 11 bases between them. CDR1 is MDHEN, CDR2 SYDVKM, per germline. This CDR3 has 14 amino acids.

The chain recombines TRBV5-1 with TRBJ2-1; 8 nucleotides align to TRBD1. Looked up from germline, CDR1 is SGHRS and CDR2 is YFSETQ. V shed 0 bases, J shed 8 bases, and the junction held 4 bases outside the gene matches. The CDR3 contains 14 residues. CDR3: CASSLEDRVHEQFF. As DNA, the CDR3 is TGCGCCAGCAGCTTGGAGGACAGGGTCCATGAGCAGTTCTTC.

This chain joins TRBV12-5 and TRBJ2-3, with D unclear. Germline-derived CDR1 and CDR2 are LGHNT and FRNRAP. The CDR3 runs 12 residues. CDR3 in amino acids: CARANFTDTQYF. In DNA, the CDR3 is TGTGCCCGAGCGAACTTTACAGATACGCAGTATTTT.

The gene calls are TRBV28 and TRBJ1-2; 8 bases are a match to TRBD1. The CDR3 spans 17 residues. Germline lookup yields CDR1 MDHEN and CDR2 SYDVKM. Trimming at V came to 6 bases and at J to 4 bases, leaving 16 bases not matched to a gene. Here the CDR3 reads CASRSTGTGGIFYGYTF. CDR3 nucleotides: TGTGCCAGCAGATCGACCGGGACAGGAGGGATATTCTATGGCTACACCTTC.

The chain is built from TRBV14 and TRBJ1-5, with TRBD1 as a possible D gene (5 bases). The CDR3 runs 14 residues. V gave up 9 bases and J gave up 0 bases, with 12 bases separating them. The germline V gene has CDR1 SGHDN and CDR2 FVKESK. The CDR3 loop reads CASSLQVSNQPQHF. DNA for the CDR3: TGTGCCAGTTCACTACAGGTTAGCAATCAGCCCCAGCATTTT.

The V call is TRBV11-2, the J call TRBJ1-1; 9 bases align to TRBD1. CDR1 is SGHAT, CDR2 FQNNGV, per germline. After removal of 5 bases from V and 11 bases from J, the junction contained 6 bases not matched to a gene. The CDR3 extends over 12 amino acids. DNA for the CDR3: TGTGCCAGCAGCCAAGCGACAGGGGGGGCTTTCTTT. Protein product: CASSQATGGAFF. Complete variable domain (other parts from reference TRBV11-2 and TRBJ1-1): EAGVAQSPRYKIIEKRQSVAFWCNPISGHATLYWYQQILGQGPKLLIQFQNNGVVDDSQLPKDRFSAERLKGVDSTLKIQPAKLEDSAVYLCASSQATGGAFFGQGTRLTVV.

CDR3 nucleotide sequence: TGTGCCAGCAGCTCCGGGACAGAGAAGACCGGGGAGCTGTTTTTT. Its protein product is CASSSGTEKTGELFF. V usage is TRBV5-4 and J usage is TRBJ2-2; TRBD1 matches 7 bases. Germline CDR1 and CDR2: SGHNT and YYREEE (reference sequence). The V segment lost 3 bases and the J segment 5 bases; nucleotides outside the gene matches: 7. The CDR3 consists of 15 residues.

This chain connects TRBV28 to TRBJ1-1; possibly TRBD1 for D (6 bases). This CDR3 comprises 16 residues. The V end was cut by 3 bases, the J end by 0 bases, with 14 bases between. Germline CDR1 MDHEN, CDR2 SYDVKM. The CDR3 here is CASSFQGRGLNTEAFF. CDR3 DNA: TGTGCCAGCAGTTTTCAAGGAAGGGGGTTGAACACTGAAGCTTTCTTT.

The rearrangement links TRBV9 to TRBJ1-5; unclear D gene. CDR3 length: 15 amino acids. Between the trimmed V and J ends, which lost 1 base and 5 bases, there was a span of 13 bases. From germline, CDR1 is SGDLS and CDR2 YYNGEE. The DNA of the CDR3 is TGTGCCAGCAGCGTAAATCCGGGATCCGATCAGCCCCAGCATTTT. Its protein product is CASSVNPGSDQPQHF.